The T cell receptor beta chain described here comes from a study of T cell responses to AZD1222 COVID-19 vaccine. Overall study results and limits: Donors skewed white British and female; clonal diversity was possibly underestimated.

The data were produced by immunoSEQ multiplex PCR, yet TCRdb's version contains in-frame clones alone and is incomplete. This repertoire shows roughly 140,000 clones, approximately 89% found once; its top ten account for about 4.5%. On this clone itself: What it recognizes is unknown.

The V end was cut by 5 bases, the J end by 0 bases, with 11 bases between. There are 16 residues in the CDR3. Germline V gene data show CDR1 as MNHEY and CDR2 as SMNVEV (reference sequence). The TCR was taken from an adult in good health. The V and J genes are TRBV27 and TRBJ1-6, with a tentative D call TRBD1 (6 bases). This specimen was peripheral blood, taken on day 0 of AZD1222 vaccination. The CDR3 DNA reads TGTGCCAGCAGTATCCAGGGGAGCTCCTATAATTCACCCCTCCACTTT. It yields the protein CASSIQGSSYNSPLHF.